This T cell receptor beta chain was documented in a study of blood T cell repertoires in COVID-19. Study context: Collection of acute and convalescent COVID-19 samples took place in the United States, Italy and Spain.

Trimming took 3 bases from V and 8 from J, leaving 13 bases between them. This CDR3 has 14 residues. Germline loops: CDR1 MGHDK, CDR2 SYGVNS. Authors' methods: The authors estimated nucleated cell counts from reference gene primer amplification. Data came from immunoSEQ multiplex PCR; TCRdb stores just in-frame clones and leaves some out. D and trimming come from the DNA, and the V and J calls and clone size come from that table. Here the sample spans approximately 97,000 clones, around 90% being singletons. This chain connects TRBV25-1 to TRBJ1-4; a weak D match, TRBD1 (6 bases). The specimen sequenced was peripheral blood. The receptor was isolated from a man between 18 and 35 years old with acute or convalescent COVID-19. The CDR3 sequence is CASSDHRAGEKLFF. In DNA form, the CDR3 reads TGTGCCAGCAGTGACCACAGGGCTGGAGAAAAACTGTTTTTT.